Listed here are 18 T cell receptor beta chains from one sample, sequenced in a study of blood T cells in healthy people across ages. Next came a second PCR, run for about 7 to 11 cycles, which used a sample-barcoded 5' primer along with a J-beta primer mix. TCRdb itself ran the 5' RACE reads through MiXCR, one entry per CDR3 protein. The sample records 1.2 million to 1.5 million distinct CDR3 sequences, roughly 40% being singletons. Sequencing was carried out using blood. All receptors come from a woman between 18 and 29 years old in good health.

This clonotype turned up a few times. The chain links TRBV2 to TRBJ2-7; no clear D. CDR1 and CDR2 (germline): SNHLY, FYNNEI. The CDR3 extends over 15 amino acids. The ends were cut back, 6 bases at V and 0 bases at J, with 15 bases in the middle. The CDR3 loop reads CASSEMEPHSYEQYF. The CDR3 region has the DNA TGTGCCAGCAGCGAAATGGAGCCACACTCCTACGAGCAGTACTTC.

This clonotype was counted ten times or more. This chain connects TRBV29-1 to TRBJ2-5; no firm D call. The CDR3 length is 8 residues. V shed 7 bases and J shed 5 bases, with 2 bases lying between them. Germline-derived CDR1 and CDR2 are SQVTM and ANQGSEA. CDR3 in DNA: TGCAGCGCCGAGACCCAGTACTTC. This sequence encodes CSAETQYF.

Comment on this clonotype: The junction does not match germline at one end; this may be a read error. The CDR3 sequence is CASTLVGDKKGGYTF. CDR3 bases: TGTGCCAGCACTTTAGTTGGGGACAAAAAAGGAGGCTACACCTTC. The chain couples TRBV27 to TRBJ1-2; maybe TRBD1 (6 bases). In germline, CDR1 is MNHEY, CDR2 SMNVEV (reference sequence). CDR3 length: 15 residues.

This chain joins TRBV4-2 and TRBJ2-3, with 10 bases matching TRBD1. Looked up from germline, CDR1 is LGHNA and CDR2 is YNFKEQ. V lost 1 base and J lost 3; bases outside the gene matches: 7. The CDR3 is 17 residues long. The CDR3 region is CASSQASLDRGTDTQYF. CDR3 nucleotide sequence: TGTGCCAGCAGCCAAGCCTCATTGGACAGGGGGACAGATACGCAGTATTTT.

The gene calls are TRBV2 and TRBJ1-3, with TRBD1 as a possible D gene (6 bases). V lost 6 bases and J lost 2, with 8 bases in between. Germline-derived CDR1 and CDR2 are SNHLY and FYNNEI. The CDR3 runs to 13 residues. CDR3 loop: CASRQGTGNTIYF. The CDR3 bases are TGTGCCAGCAGGCAGGGGACTGGAAACACCATATATTTT.

This chain joins TRBV5-6 and TRBJ2-1; D unresolved. V shed 4 bases and J shed 2 bases, with 13 bases lying between them. The CDR3 totals 15 residues. Germline assignment: CDR1 SGHDT and CDR2 YYEEEE. The CDR3 bases are TGTGCCAGCAGCCCGGTAGGGTCCACCTACAATGAGCAGTTCTTC. Translating it yields CASSPVGSTYNEQFF.

This clonotype came up a few times. The genes are TRBV2 and TRBJ2-4; D possibly corresponds to TRBD2 (5 bases). Germline V gene data show CDR1 as SNHLY and CDR2 as FYNNEI. The CDR3 has 14 amino acids. V was shortened by 6 bases and J by 1 base, with 10 bases between the two germline ends. The DNA of the CDR3 is TGTGCCAGCAGCGAAACGGGGGCCAAAAACATTCAGTACTTC. This gives the protein CASSETGAKNIQYF.

This clonotype was detected only once. The CDR3 coding sequence is TGTGCCAGTAGTTGGTCTAGCGGGGCCGAAAATGAGCAGTTCTTC. Translating it yields CASSWSSGAENEQFF. The chain uses TRBV19 and TRBJ2-1, with TRBD2 matching 9 bases. V lost 5 bases to trimming and J lost 7 bases; unmatched junction nucleotides: 9. This CDR3 is 15 amino acids long. Germline V lookup: CDR1 LNHDA, CDR2 SQIVND (reference sequence).

The rearrangement uses TRBV21-1 and TRBJ2-4; TRBD1 reflects the table's D call only, with no check against the DNA. TRBV21-1 is a documented pseudogene. CDR3 length: 14 residues. As DNA, the CDR3 is TGTGCCAGCAGCGAAGTGTGGCAGGGAAACATTCAGTACTTC. Translation gives CASSEVWQGNIQYF.

This chain connects TRBV5-1 to TRBJ2-5; perhaps TRBD1 as D (6 bases). There are 15 residues in the CDR3. V lost 0 bases to trimming and J lost 5 bases, with 14 bases between them. Germline V gene sequence: CDR1 SGHRS, CDR2 YFSETQ. The CDR3 loop reads CASSLDPGAPETQYF. The CDR3 DNA is TGCGCCAGCAGCTTGGATCCAGGGGCCCCGGAGACCCAGTACTTC.

The chain combines TRBV11-2 with TRBJ2-5; D remains ambiguous. V was trimmed by 5 bases and J by 11 bases, leaving 27 bases between them. Germline lookup yields CDR1 SGHAT and CDR2 FQNNGV. The CDR3 totals 16 residues. The chain's CDR3 is CASSLQLSVSYNEQYF. Here the CDR3 DNA reads TGTGCCAGCAGCCTTCAACTTTCTGTGTCCTACAATGAGCAGTACTTC.

Concerning this clonotype: At one end, the junction sequence differs from germline, possibly due to a read error. J is TRBJ2-1 and V is TRBV6-6; 10 nucleotides line up with TRBD2. The CDR3 has 16 amino acids. Germline CDR1 MNHNY, CDR2 SVGAGI (reference sequence). The CDR3 is CASSYSGLAVYYEQFF. The CDR3 nucleotides read TGTGCCAGCAGTTACTCTGGACTAGCGGTCTACTATGAGCAGTTCTTC.

This clonotype was recorded a few times. V and J are TRBV5-5 and TRBJ2-7, with 8 bases lining up with TRBD2. Germline-derived CDR1 and CDR2 are SGHKS and YYEKEE (reference sequence). The CDR3 is 14 residues long. With 4 bases clipped from V and 4 bases from J, the junction kept 7 bases outside the gene matches. The CDR3 sequence: CASSREGGKYEQYF. The DNA of the CDR3 is TGTGCCAGCAGCCGGGAGGGGGGCAAATACGAGCAGTACTTC.

This chain joins TRBV27 and TRBJ2-7; 7 positions match TRBD2. The trim removed 3 bases at V and 3 bases at J, leaving 2 bases unmatched. Germline lookup yields CDR1 MNHEY and CDR2 SMNVEV (reference sequence). This CDR3 contains 13 residues. The CDR3 sequence is CASSFGTIYEQYF. The CDR3, as DNA: TGTGCCAGCAGTTTCGGGACTATCTACGAGCAGTACTTC.

The chain has TRBV5-8 and TRBJ2-7; no clear D. The V gene's germline CDR1 is SGHTS and CDR2 YDEGEE. V lost 3 bases and J lost 7, with 5 bases in between. This CDR3 spans 10 amino acids. The CDR3 DNA sequence: TGTGCCAGCAGCTACATGGAGCAGTACTTC. It is translated as CASSYMEQYF.

Turning to this clonotype: A clone one base away is much larger, so this may be a read error. V usage is TRBV6-1 and J usage is TRBJ1-2; weak D call: TRBD1 (5 bases). The CDR3 has 13 residues. Per germline, CDR1 MNHNS and CDR2 SASEGT. Trimming stripped 4 bases from V and 2 bases from J, with 8 bases between. CDR3 DNA sequence: TGTGCCAGCAGTGTGACAGTGAACTATGGCTACACCTTC. Translating gives CASSVTVNYGYTF.

J is TRBJ2-7 and V is TRBV6-6, with TRBD2 matching over 8 bases. Matching the DNA end better, TRBJ2-5 makes the J call doubtful. The CDR3 runs to 17 residues. Germline V gene data show CDR1 as MNHNY and CDR2 as SVGAGI (reference sequence). The CDR3 loop is CASGEDFSGNPQETQYF. CDR3 bases: TGTGCCAGCGGGGAGGATTTTAGCGGGAACCCCCAAGAGACCCAGTACTTC.

The chain employs TRBV7-9 and TRBJ2-4, with no clear D. V dropped 5 bases and J dropped 10 bases, with 18 bases sitting between them. Germline values: CDR1 SEHNR, CDR2 FQNEAQ (reference sequence). This CDR3 has 14 amino acids. CDR3 loop: CASSPRTGPEIQYF. The CDR3, as DNA: TGTGCCAGCAGCCCCCGGACCGGTCCGGAGATTCAGTACTTC.